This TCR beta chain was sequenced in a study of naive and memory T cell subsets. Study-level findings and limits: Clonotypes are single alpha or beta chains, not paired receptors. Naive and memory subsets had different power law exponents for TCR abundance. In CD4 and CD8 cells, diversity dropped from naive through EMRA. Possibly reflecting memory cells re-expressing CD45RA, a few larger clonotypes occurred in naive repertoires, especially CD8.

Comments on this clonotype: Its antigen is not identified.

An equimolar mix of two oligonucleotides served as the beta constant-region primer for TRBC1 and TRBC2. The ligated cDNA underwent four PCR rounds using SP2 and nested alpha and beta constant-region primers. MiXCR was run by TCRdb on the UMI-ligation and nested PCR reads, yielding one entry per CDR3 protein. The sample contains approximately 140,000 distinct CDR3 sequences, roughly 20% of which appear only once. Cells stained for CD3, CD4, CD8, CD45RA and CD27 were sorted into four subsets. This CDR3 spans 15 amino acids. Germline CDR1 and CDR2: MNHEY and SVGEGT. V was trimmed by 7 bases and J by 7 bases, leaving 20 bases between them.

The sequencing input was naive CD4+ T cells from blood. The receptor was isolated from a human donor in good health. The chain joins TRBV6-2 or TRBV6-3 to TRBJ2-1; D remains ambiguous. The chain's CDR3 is CASNLVGSSQNEQFF. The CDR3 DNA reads TGTGCCAGCAATCTCGTGGGTAGCAGCCAGAATGAGCAGTTCTTC.